Each of the 27 T cell receptor beta chains below was sequenced from the same sample in a study of monozygotic twins with inflammatory bowel disease. TCRdb re-called the 5' RACE reads; every CDR3 protein appears as one record, without DNA. The sample includes roughly 170,000 distinct CDR3 sequences. Material for sequencing was blood. The receptors here all came from a human donor with ulcerative colitis or Crohn's disease, or a healthy co-twin of an affected twin (not recorded which).

V is TRBV19 and J is TRBJ1-5; TCRdb calls TRBD1, which cannot be checked without DNA. The CDR3 sequence is 16 residues long. Germline CDR1 LNHDA, CDR2 SQIVND (reference sequence). The chain's CDR3 is CASQRRDMISNQPQHF.

The chain carries TRBV10-1 and TRBJ1-1; there is no DNA to check the TCRdb D call of TRBD1. Germline lookup yields CDR1 WNHNN and CDR2 SYGVQD (reference sequence). The CDR3 loop spans 13 amino acids. This CDR3 is CATQQGWGTEAFF.

The rearrangement links TRBV11-2 to TRBJ2-7; TCRdb picks TRBD1, but there is no DNA to check that call. Germline V lookup: CDR1 SGHAT, CDR2 FQNNGV. The length of the CDR3 is 15 residues. This chain's CDR3 is CASSPRTGGPYEQYF. Using reference TRBV11-2 and TRBJ2-7 for the parts outside the CDR3, the full variable domain is EAGVAQSPRYKIIEKRQSVAFWCNPISGHATLYWYQQILGQGPKLLIQFQNNGVVDDSQLPKDRFSAERLKGVDSTLKIQPAKLEDSAVYLCASSPRTGGPYEQYFGPGTRLTVT.

V usage is TRBV27 and J usage is TRBJ1-2; the D call of TRBD1 rests on TCRdb alone, since no DNA is present to check it. The CDR3 sequence is 16 residues long. Germline-derived CDR1 and CDR2 are MNHEY and SMNVEV (reference sequence). CDR3 protein: CASLSRGGALINGYTF.

The chain joins TRBV2 to TRBJ2-2; the TCRdb D gene call, TRBD2, has no DNA to confirm it. Germline V gene data show CDR1 as SNHLY and CDR2 as FYNNEI. The CDR3 runs to 15 residues. The chain's CDR3 is CASRTTSGSAGELFF.

CDR3 protein: CAISGGGDSYEQYF. The chain uses TRBV10-3 and TRBJ2-7; TCRdb names TRBD2, which stays unverified in the absence of DNA. The V gene's germline CDR1 is ENHRY and CDR2 SYGVKD. CDR3 size: 14 residues.

The rearrangement uses TRBV5-1 and TRBJ1-1; checking the TCRdb D call of TRBD1 is not possible without DNA. The CDR3 is 13 residues long. Germline assignment: CDR1 SGHRS and CDR2 YFSETQ. CDR3 sequence reads: CASSPGEITEAFF.

This chain uses TRBV9 with TRBJ2-1; lacking DNA, the TRBD2 call made by TCRdb goes unchecked. CDR1 and CDR2 from the germline V gene are SGDLS and YYNGEE. The CDR3 sequence is 14 residues long. CDR3 loop: CASSGRLAGDEQFF.

The rearrangement joins TRBV5-1 to TRBJ1-2. This CDR3 contains 14 residues. Germline V gene sequence: CDR1 SGHRS, CDR2 YFSETQ. CDR3: CASSTDWASYGYTF.

The V and J genes are TRBV10-3 and TRBJ1-5. Germline values: CDR1 ENHRY, CDR2 SYGVKD. The CDR3 sequence is 15 residues long. This CDR3 reads CAISESGGSGQPQHF.

The chain joins TRBV5-1 to TRBJ1-1; the D gene TCRdb calls, TRBD1, cannot be checked with no DNA. This CDR3 comprises 15 residues. Germline V CDR1 and CDR2: SGHRS, YFSETQ. This CDR3 reads CASSPETAPNTEAFF.

The chain has TRBV27 and TRBJ1-2; TCRdb calls TRBD1, which cannot be checked without DNA. The CDR3 is 12 amino acids. In germline, CDR1 is MNHEY, CDR2 SMNVEV (reference sequence). Here the CDR3 reads CASYYPGNGYTF.

The CDR3 region is CASSSAGVTPLHF. The chain recombines TRBV7-9 with TRBJ1-6. This CDR3 contains 13 residues. The germline gives CDR1 SEHNR, CDR2 FQNEAQ (reference sequence). The whole variable domain, remainder taken from reference TRBV7-9 and TRBJ1-6, is DTGVSQNPRHKITKRGQNVTFRCDPISEHNRLYWYRQTLGQGPEFLTYFQNEAQLEKSRLLSDRFSAERPKGSFSTLEIQRTEQGDSAMYLCASSSAGVTPLHFGNGTRLTVT.

The CDR3 sequence: CASSFGGEVYNEQFF. The genes are TRBV12-3 or TRBV12-4 and TRBJ2-1; TCRdb's assignment of TRBD2 cannot be checked, as there is no DNA. This CDR3 spans 15 amino acids.

The chain uses TRBV6-1 and TRBJ2-7; TCRdb's D call of TRBD1 is untestable without DNA. Per the germline V gene, CDR1 is MNHNS and CDR2 is SASEGT. The CDR3 length is 15 residues. The CDR3 sequence is CASKTTRAGFNEQYF.

The chain carries TRBV29-1 and TRBJ1-5. This CDR3 has 13 amino acids. The V gene's germline CDR1 is SQVTM and CDR2 ANQGSEA. The CDR3 loop is CSVDEGPNQPQHF.

V gene TRBV29-1 combines with J gene TRBJ2-5; the TCRdb D gene call, TRBD2, has no DNA to confirm it. The CDR3 contains 17 residues. The germline V gene has CDR1 SQVTM and CDR2 ANQGSEA. CDR3 region: CSVGKRVPTRVGETQYF.

The CDR3: CAWSINSPLHF. V and J are TRBV30 and TRBJ1-6. This CDR3 is built from 11 residues. Germline V gene lookup returns CDR1 GTSNPN and CDR2 SVGIG (reference sequence).

V is TRBV24-1 and J is TRBJ1-2; TCRdb gives TRBD1 as the D gene, but with no DNA this cannot be confirmed. The germline gives CDR1 KGHDR, CDR2 SFDVKD. CDR3 length equals 13 residues. CDR3 sequence reads: CATSSRDNYGYTF.

The chain employs TRBV6-6 and TRBJ2-7; without DNA, the TCRdb call of TRBD2 cannot be checked. This CDR3 has 13 amino acids. Germline assignment: CDR1 MNHNY and CDR2 SVGAGI (reference sequence). This chain's CDR3 is CASSLPAQYEQYF.

This sequence joins TRBV20-1 and TRBJ2-2. The CDR3 spans 13 residues. Germline lookup yields CDR1 DFQATT and CDR2 SNEGSKA (reference sequence). The CDR3 is CSARDSRTGELFF.

The V call is TRBV12-3 or TRBV12-4, the J call TRBJ1-2; the D gene TCRdb calls, TRBD1, cannot be checked with no DNA. CDR3 length equals 14 residues. CDR3: CASTLTGVGYGYTF.

The CDR3 reads CASSLGDRGPYEQYF. The rearrangement links TRBV7-7 to TRBJ2-7; with no DNA, the TCRdb D assignment of TRBD1 cannot be verified. This CDR3 spans 15 amino acids. Looked up from germline, CDR1 is SSHAT and CDR2 is FNYEAQ (reference sequence).

The V and J genes are TRBV20-1 and TRBJ1-4. The CDR3 has 15 residues. The germline CDR1 and CDR2 sequences are DFQATT and SNEGSKA (reference sequence). The CDR3 sequence is CSARDGRQRNEKLFF.

The CDR3 region is CSAPRLPGAYEQYF. The V call is TRBV20-1, the J call TRBJ2-7; no DNA is available, so the TRBD1 call from TCRdb remains unchecked. The CDR3 runs to 14 residues. Germline V CDR1 and CDR2: DFQATT, SNEGSKA (reference sequence).

The chain uses TRBV7-9 and TRBJ2-1; TCRdb indicates TRBD1, and absent DNA this call remains unverified. Germline-derived CDR1 and CDR2 are SEHNR and FQNEAQ (reference sequence). This CDR3 comprises 15 residues. Here the CDR3 reads CASSLMDRAYNEQFF.

J is TRBJ2-3 and V is TRBV5-1; checking the TCRdb D call of TRBD1 is not possible without DNA. The CDR3 is 16 amino acids. Germline CDR1 SGHRS, CDR2 YFSETQ. The CDR3 loop reads CASSLGDRGGTDTQYF. The full variable domain, with the rest looked up from reference TRBV5-1 and TRBJ2-3, is KAGVTQTPRYLIKTRGQQVTLSCSPISGHRSVSWYQQTPGQGLQFLFEYFSETQRNKGNFPGRFSGRQFSNSRSEMNVSTLELGDSALYLCASSLGDRGGTDTQYFGPGTRLTVL.